This T cell receptor (beta chain) was captured in a study of blood T cell repertoires in COVID-19. Study as a whole: Samples representing acute and convalescent COVID-19 were sourced from the United States, Italy and Spain.

CDR1 and CDR2 from the germline V gene are MNHEY and SVGAGI. The V and J ends lost 4 bases and 0 bases, in that order; junction bases with no gene match: 6. CDR3 length: 16 residues. Assay used: immunoSEQ multiplex PCR; TCRdb lists only in-frame clones, some missing. In the table there are roughly 100,000 clones, around 87% of which are singletons. The chain joins TRBV6-5 to TRBJ2-4, with 7 bases that match TRBD1. Material for sequencing was peripheral blood. The sequence was obtained from a human donor in a cohort sampled during active COVID-19. The CDR3 protein is CASSSPGQLAKNIQYF. The CDR3 coding sequence is TGTGCCAGCAGTTCCCCGGGACAGTTAGCCAAAAACATTCAGTACTTC.